This TCR beta chain comes out of a study of cytomegalovirus exposure and HLA in healthy donors. About the study: HLA-typed donors were the source of about 85 million unique TCRs, which an early data release held.

A multiplex PCR was run with 60 Vbeta primers and 13 Jbeta primers. The repertoire was sequenced with immunoSEQ multiplex PCR; TCRdb's copy has only in-frame clones and lacks some. Of around 140,000 clones listed, roughly 71% are singletons. The table lists this clone with a count of one. Antigen unknown. General study points: A few CMV-associated chains proved CMV antigen-specific in vitro.

The receptor was derived from a woman aged 40 to 50 in good health and CMV-seronegative. The sample consisted of PBMCs.

CDR3 in amino acids: CASSLFLPPTDGYTF. CDR3 bases: TGCGCCAGCAGCTTGTTTTTACCACCGACAGATGGCTACACCTTC. This rearrangement joins TRBV5-1 to TRBJ1-2; D is perhaps TRBD1 (5 bases). V lost 1 base and J 6 bases, leaving 16 bases between the germline ends. The germline V gene has CDR1 SGHRS and CDR2 YFSETQ. The CDR3 is 15 amino acids. Combining the CDR3 with reference TRBV5-1 and TRBJ1-2 gives the whole variable domain KAGVTQTPRYLIKTRGQQVTLSCSPISGHRSVSWYQQTPGQGLQFLFEYFSETQRNKGNFPGRFSGRQFSNSRSEMNVSTLELGDSALYLCASSLFLPPTDGYTFGSGTRLTVV.